Each of the 17 T cell receptor beta chains below was sequenced from the same sample in a study of cytomegalovirus exposure and HLA in healthy donors. Primers for the PCR totalled 60 Vbeta and 13 Jbeta. Libraries were prepared by immunoSEQ multiplex PCR; TCRdb keeps only in-frame clonotypes and omits some of them. The sample has 150,000 to 200,000 clones, about 83% seen once. Input material: PBMCs. The receptors come from a woman in her 30s in good health and CMV-seropositive.

This sequence joins TRBV5-4 and TRBJ2-3, with D perhaps TRBD2 (6 bases). CDR3 length: 16 amino acids. The germline V gene encodes CDR1 SGHNT and CDR2 YYREEE (reference sequence). V was cut by 5 bases and J by 2 bases, with 18 bases left in between. The CDR3 protein is CASSFPGAYTTDTQYF. CDR3 nucleotides: TGTGCCAGCAGTTTCCCGGGAGCCTACACCACAGATACGCAGTATTTT.

This rearrangement joins TRBV10-3 to TRBJ2-1, with 11 nucleotides matching TRBD2. J gave up 6 bases and V 0 bases, and 10 bases lay outside the gene matches. The CDR3 has 18 amino acids. The V gene's germline CDR1 is ENHRY and CDR2 SYGVKD. The CDR3 DNA is TGTGCCATCAGTGAGTCGAGGGGGCTAGCGGGAGGCAGCAATGAGCAGTTCTTC. Its translation: CAISESRGLAGGSNEQFF.

The chain carries TRBV7-2 and TRBJ2-3; D is unclear. V was clipped by 1 base and J by 0 bases, with 11 bases between them. CDR1 and CDR2 from the germline V gene are SGHTA and FQGNSA. The CDR3 has 16 residues. The CDR3 region has the DNA TGTGCCAGCAGCTTAGTCCCTCGCACTAGCACAGATACGCAGTATTTT. It encodes CASSLVPRTSTDTQYF.

The V call is TRBV5-1, the J call TRBJ2-1, with 10 bases aligning to TRBD2. The CDR3 has 16 residues. Germline V CDR1 and CDR2: SGHRS, YFSETQ. With 0 bases clipped from V and 4 bases from J, the junction kept 4 bases outside the gene matches. The CDR3 region is CASSLEPTSGYNEQFF. CDR3 sequence (DNA): TGCGCCAGCAGCTTGGAGCCGACTAGCGGGTACAATGAGCAGTTCTTC.

This sequence joins TRBV19 and TRBJ1-1; 8 nucleotides match TRBD1. V shed 4 bases and J 4 bases; nucleotides not matched to a gene: 8. The CDR3 spans 15 residues. From germline, CDR1 is LNHDA and CDR2 SQIVND (reference sequence). The CDR3 DNA is TGTGCCAGTAGTACTTCCGACAGGGGCGGCACTGAAGCTTTCTTT. Translation: CASSTSDRGGTEAFF.

This clone was counted once. The chain is built from TRBV6-1 and TRBJ1-2; D remains unclear. CDR1 and CDR2 from the germline V gene are MNHNS and SASEGT. V dropped 0 bases and J dropped 3 bases, with 11 bases sitting between them. The CDR3 is made up of 15 amino acids. CDR3 DNA: TGTGCCAGCAGTGAAGCTAGGTCTAGCTACTATGGCTACACCTTC. Protein sequence: CASSEARSSYYGYTF.

The chain combines TRBV5-1 with TRBJ2-3, with TRBD2 identical over 7 bases. This CDR3 has 18 residues. The ends lost 0 bases at V and 0 bases at J; junction bases unmatched: 10. Germline lookup yields CDR1 SGHRS and CDR2 YFSETQ. Written as DNA, the CDR3 is TGCGCCAGCAGCTTGGCTAGCGGTAGACGTTCTAGCACAGATACGCAGTATTTT. Translating gives CASSLASGRRSSTDTQYF.

The rearrangement uses TRBV6-6 and TRBJ1-2; 9 bases match TRBD1. The germline gives CDR1 MNHNY, CDR2 SVGAGI (reference sequence). After removal of 7 bases from V and 4 bases from J, the junction contained 10 bases not matched to a gene. The length of the CDR3 is 15 residues. The CDR3: CASTRTGDDSYGYTF. CDR3 coding DNA: TGTGCCAGCACCAGGACAGGGGATGACAGCTATGGCTACACCTTC.

This clone was picked up one time. The rearrangement links TRBV9 to TRBJ1-1; D unresolved. Germline V lookup: CDR1 SGDLS, CDR2 YYNGEE. The CDR3 runs 14 residues. V was cut by 0 bases and J by 4 bases, with 10 bases left in between. The CDR3 loop reads CASSVGAVVTEAFF. The CDR3 DNA reads as TGTGCCAGCAGCGTAGGAGCTGTCGTCACTGAAGCTTTCTTT. Supplemented by reference TRBV9 and TRBJ1-1, the full variable domain reads DSGVTQTPKHLITATGQRVTLRCSPRSGDLSVYWYQQSLDQGLQFLIQYYNGEERAKGNILERFSAQQFPDLHSELNLSSLELGDSALYFCASSVGAVVTEAFFGQGTRLTVV.

The V gene is TRBV10-1, the J gene TRBJ1-6, with D unclear. V gave up 3 bases and J gave up 5 bases, with 8 bases separating them. The CDR3 spans 14 residues. Germline-derived CDR1 and CDR2 are WNHNN and SYGVQD (reference sequence). Here the CDR3 reads CASSDVGDNSPLHF. In DNA, the CDR3 is TGCGCCAGCAGTGACGTCGGGGATAATTCACCCCTCCACTTT.

The chain links TRBV4-1 to TRBJ1-6; 7 nucleotides match TRBD1. Germline values: CDR1 MGHRA, CDR2 YSYEKL. The length of the CDR3 is 17 residues. The V gene end was trimmed by 3 bases and the J gene end by 8 bases; junction bases not matched to a gene: 13. CDR3 DNA sequence: TGCGCCAGCAGCCAGGATTTGGGGACAGTTACTCATTCACCCCTCCACTTT. Protein sequence: CASSQDLGTVTHSPLHF.

CDR3: CASSLAQGNTGELFF. As DNA, the CDR3 is TGTGCCAGCAGCTTAGCCCAGGGGAACACCGGGGAGCTGTTTTTT. The chain carries TRBV7-2 and TRBJ2-2, with D tentatively TRBD1 (5 bases). Germline V gene lookup returns CDR1 SGHTA and CDR2 FQGNSA. The CDR3 length is 15 residues. The V gene lost 0 bases and the J gene lost 1 base, with 6 bases spanning the gap.

The V and J genes are TRBV9 and TRBJ2-2, with D unclear. The germline gives CDR1 SGDLS, CDR2 YYNGEE. The CDR3 covers 17 residues. Trimming removed 0 bases at V and 4 bases at J, with 16 bases between. The CDR3 DNA reads as TGTGCCAGCAGCGTAGCGGGTAGAGTCGCGAGCACCGGGGAGCTGTTTTTT. Residues: CASSVAGRVASTGELFF.

The chain employs TRBV2 and TRBJ1-2, with 9 nucleotides matching TRBD1. Unmatched junction bases numbered 6, after V lost 8 bases and J lost 5 bases. This CDR3 contains 13 residues. The germline V gene has CDR1 SNHLY and CDR2 FYNNEI. This CDR3 reads CASPQDRGYGYTF. The CDR3, as DNA: TGTGCCAGCCCCCAGGACAGGGGTTATGGCTACACCTTC.

The J gene is TRBJ2-7, the V gene TRBV5-6; 7 bases match TRBD1. The CDR3 extends over 14 amino acids. J lost 2 bases, V lost 2 bases, and 4 bases had no gene match. Germline assignment: CDR1 SGHDT and CDR2 YYEEEE. The DNA for the CDR3 is TGTGCCAGCAGCTTCCGGGACAGAACCTACGAGCAGTACTTC. Its protein is CASSFRDRTYEQYF.

This sequence joins TRBV7-2 and TRBJ1-4; D perhaps matches TRBD1 (6 bases). The germline gives CDR1 SGHTA, CDR2 FQGNSA. Between the trimmed V and J ends, which lost 2 bases and 5 bases, there was a span of 15 bases. The CDR3 is 16 amino acids. The CDR3 bases are TGTGCCAGCAGCTTAACCCTCAGGGGCCTGAATGAAAAACTGTTTTTT. Amino acid sequence: CASSLTLRGLNEKLFF.

This rearrangement joins TRBV6-5 to TRBJ1-2, with D possibly being TRBD1 (6 bases). The germline V and J ends were trimmed by 2 bases and 1 base, with 11 bases remaining between them. From germline, CDR1 is MNHEY and CDR2 SVGAGI. The CDR3 is made up of 15 amino acids. Here the CDR3 reads CASSYETGGNYGYTF. The CDR3 DNA follows: TGTGCCAGCAGTTACGAGACAGGTGGTAACTATGGCTACACCTTC.